This T cell receptor (beta chain) was profiled in a study of blood T cell repertoires in COVID-19. In the authors' workflow: Estimation of nucleated cell counts was performed using reference gene primer amplification. Assay: immunoSEQ multiplex PCR; the TCRdb copy retains only in-frame clones and omits some. V and J calls and clone size are copied from that table; D and trimming were computed from the DNA. The sample gives 130,000 to 150,000 clones, roughly 80% of which show up once; roughly 4.8% is in the top ten. Germline CDR1 MDHEN, CDR2 SYDVKM. The V gene lost 7 bases and the J gene lost 1 base, with 9 bases spanning the gap. The CDR3 loop spans 13 amino acids.

Source material: peripheral blood. The clonotype was recovered from a human donor in a cohort sampled during active COVID-19. This chain connects TRBV28 to TRBJ2-3, with D possibly being TRBD1 (6 bases). The CDR3 sequence: CASMGQGTDTQYF. The CDR3 DNA follows: TGTGCCAGCATGGGACAAGGCACAGATACGCAGTATTTT.